A selection of T cell receptor beta chains follows, all from one sample in a study of T cell responses to AZD1222 COVID-19 vaccine. Using immunoSEQ multiplex PCR, the repertoire was profiled, and TCRdb retains in-frame clones only, with some absent. The sample has about 15,000 clones, 88% seen once. Sample: peripheral blood, taken 28 days after the second AZD1222 dose. All receptors derive from an adult who received the AZD1222 COVID-19 vaccine. The CDR3 runs from the conserved cysteine through the conserved F or W. The order of the fields is V gene, D gene, J gene, CDR3 protein, CDR3 DNA. The D gene is left open where the match is weak.

>TRBV12-5|NA|TRBJ1-4
CASGQFQDANEKLFF
TGTGCTAGTGGCCAATTCCAGGACGCTAATGAAAAACTGTTTTTT
>TRBV6-5|NA|TRBJ2-5
CASRREVGETQYF
TGTGCCAGCAGAAGGGAGGTGGGGGAGACCCAGTACTTC
>TRBV10-3|NA|TRBJ1-2
CAIKLQGSNYGYTF
TGTGCCATTAAACTACAGGGAAGTAACTATGGCTACACCTTC
>TRBV3-1/TRBV3-2|NA|TRBJ1-1
CASSQREGRAEAFF
TGTGCCAGCAGCCAACGGGAGGGAAGGGCTGAAGCTTTCTTT
>TRBV5-4|NA|TRBJ2-5
CASSLDGETQYF
TGTGCCAGCAGCTTGGATGGGGAGACCCAGTACTTC
>TRBV5-1|NA|TRBJ2-3
CASSFGQGGDTQYF
TGCGCCAGCAGCTTTGGCCAAGGGGGAGATACGCAGTATTTT
>TRBV7-2|TRBD1|TRBJ1-4
CASSLDDRVGEKLFF
TGTGCCAGCAGCTTAGATGACAGGGTGGGCGAAAAACTGTTTTTT
>TRBV4-1|NA|TRBJ2-2
CASSHGPNTGELFF
TGCGCCAGCAGCCATGGACCAAACACCGGGGAGCTGTTTTTT
>TRBV14|NA|TRBJ2-2
CASSPTSAGSNTGELFF
TGTGCCAGCAGCCCTACTTCCGCAGGGAGCAACACCGGGGAGCTGTTTTTT
>TRBV20-1|NA|TRBJ2-4
CSAGELSVRYF
TGCAGTGCGGGGGAACTGTCGGTGCGGTACTTC
>TRBV5-1|NA|TRBJ2-5
CASSLAISGYQETQYF
TGCGCCAGCAGCTTGGCAATATCAGGGTACCAAGAGACCCAGTACTTC
>TRBV19|TRBD2|TRBJ2-5
CASSKPGLAGQETQYF
TGTGCCAGTAGCAAACCGGGACTAGCGGGACAAGAGACCCAGTACTTC
>TRBV2|NA|TRBJ1-2
CASRRQDSSSYGYTF
TGTGCCAGCAGACGCCAGGACAGTTCGAGCTATGGCTACACCTTC
>TRBV20-1|NA|TRBJ1-2
CSASDNYGYTF
TGCAGTGCGTCAGATAACTATGGCTACACCTTC
>TRBV28|TRBD2|TRBJ2-7
CASSSWGLAGGRYEQYF
TGTGCCAGCAGTTCATGGGGACTAGCGGGAGGGAGGTACGAGCAGTACTTC
>TRBV11-1|NA|TRBJ1-1
CASSLEGGGTEAFF
TGTGCCAGCAGCTTAGAAGGGGGGGGCACTGAAGCTTTCTTT
>TRBV28|TRBD1|TRBJ1-5
CASQYDRGDQPQHF
TGTGCCAGCCAGTACGACAGGGGGGATCAGCCCCAGCATTTT